This TCR beta chain was identified in a study of tissue T cells after allogeneic stem cell transplantation. The time point here: mouse harvest day 7 after allogeneic transplant. Mouse grafts combined 10^7 T-cell-depleted bone marrow cells with 10^6 splenic CD5+ T cells. In the case of this clone: Mouse gene names apply. The CDR3 is cut off 1 residue early in the read; its end comes from the germline J gene.

The germline V and J ends were trimmed by 2 bases and 4 bases, with 6 bases remaining between them. CDR3 size: 12 residues. CDR1 and CDR2 (germline): KGHPV, FQNQEV (reference sequence). Clones were sequenced by immunoSEQ multiplex PCR, and TCRdb holds only the in-frame ones, with some missing. Of about 7,800 clones listed, roughly 49% are singletons. The J gene is TRBJ2-7, the V gene TRBV26; the D is unclear. The source is a female BALB/c mouse given C57BL/6 T cells with graft-versus-host disease after an allogeneic hematopoietic cell transplant. The sample taken for sequencing was gut tissue. The sequenced part of the CDR3 DNA is TGTGCCAGCAGTCTGAGGCAGTATGAACAGTAC. The encoded protein is CASSLRQYEQY. In full, the CDR3 is CASSLRQYEQYF.